This TCR beta chain was captured in a study of beta chain features in type 1 diabetes. Overall study: Cell yields, gender and age were comparable in patients and healthy donors.

The investigators reverse transcribed all of the isolated RNA, so they sequenced expressed TCRB transcripts. TCRdb keeps only in-frame clones here, not all; method: immunoSEQ multiplex PCR. The sample records about 250,000 clones, about a tenth being singletons. Worth noting for this clone: Its antigen is not identified.

Broader study findings: Among patients with Type 1 diabetes, TCRB CDR3s were moderately but significantly shorter in every one of the four CD4+ subsets.

Trimming stripped 5 bases from V and 5 bases from J, with 11 bases between. Germline assignment: CDR1 SGHTA and CDR2 FQGTGA. This CDR3 comprises 13 residues. The clonotype originates from a man aged 25-40 years with type 1 diabetes. The V gene is TRBV7-3, the J gene TRBJ2-3; weak D call: TRBD1 (5 bases). The specimen sequenced was naive CD4+ T cells from blood. The CDR3 region has the DNA TGTGCCAGCAGCGTGGCACAGGAAGATACGCAGTATTTT. As protein: CASSVAQEDTQYF.